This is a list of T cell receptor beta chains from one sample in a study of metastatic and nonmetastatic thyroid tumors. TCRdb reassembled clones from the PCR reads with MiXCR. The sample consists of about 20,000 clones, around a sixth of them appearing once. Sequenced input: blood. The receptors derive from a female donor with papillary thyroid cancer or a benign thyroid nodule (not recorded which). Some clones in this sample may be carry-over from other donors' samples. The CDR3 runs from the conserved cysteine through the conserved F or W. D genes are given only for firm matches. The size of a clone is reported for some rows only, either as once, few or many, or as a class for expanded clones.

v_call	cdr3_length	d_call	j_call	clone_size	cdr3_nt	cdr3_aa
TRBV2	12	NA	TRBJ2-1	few	TGTGCCAGCACCCAAACCGGGGCTGGGCAGTTTTTC	CASTQTGAGQFF
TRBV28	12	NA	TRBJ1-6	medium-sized	TGTGCCAGCAGTTTAGCGAGGTCACCCCTCCACTTT	CASSLARSPLHF
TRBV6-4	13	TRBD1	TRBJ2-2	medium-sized	TGTGCCAGCAGCTCAGGGGGCACCGGGGAGCTGTTTTTT	CASSSGGTGELFF
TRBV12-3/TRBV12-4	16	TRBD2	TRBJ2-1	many	TGTGCCAGCAGTCCTGGACTAGCGGGGGGTTACAATGAGCAGTTCTTC	CASSPGLAGGYNEQFF
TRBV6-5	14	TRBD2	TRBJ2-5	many	TGTGCCAGCAGTTACTCGACCGGGGGGGAGACCCAGTACTTC	CASSYSTGGETQYF
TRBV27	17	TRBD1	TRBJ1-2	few	TGTGCCAGCAGTTTAGGTGTGGGACAGGTGCATCACTATGGCTACACCTTC	CASSLGVGQVHHYGYTF
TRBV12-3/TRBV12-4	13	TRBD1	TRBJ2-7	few	TGTGTCAGCATCCGGGACAGGGATCACGAGCAGTACTTC	CVSIRDRDHEQYF
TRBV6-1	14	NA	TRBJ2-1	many	TGTGCCAGCACCCGGGACGGTACCTACAATGAGCAGTTCTTC	CASTRDGTYNEQFF
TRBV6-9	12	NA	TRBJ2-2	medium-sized	TGTGCCAGCAGCCTCGGGCGCGGGGAGCTGTTTTTT	CASSLGRGELFF
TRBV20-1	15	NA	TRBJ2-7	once	TGCAGTGCTAGAGAACGTGGTGGGGGTTACTACGAGCAGTACTTC	CSARERGGGYYEQYF
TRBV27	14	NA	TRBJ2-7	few	TGTGCCAGCAGTTTCACAGGGAAGGTCTACGAGCAGTACTTC	CASSFTGKVYEQYF
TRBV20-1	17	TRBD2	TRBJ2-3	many	TGCAGTGCTAGAGATCTAGGAGCGGCTAGCGGGACAGATACGCAGTATTTT	CSARDLGAASGTDTQYF
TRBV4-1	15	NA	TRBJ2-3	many	TGCGCCAGCAGCCAAGGGCGGGGTGACACAGATACGCAGTATTTT	CASSQGRGDTDTQYF
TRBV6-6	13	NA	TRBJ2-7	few	TGTGCCAGCAGTTACGGGGGAGGATTGGGGCAGTACTTC	CASSYGGGLGQYF
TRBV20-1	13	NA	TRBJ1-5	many	TGCAGTGCCCACGGGACGGGGATTCAGCCCCAGCATTTT	CSAHGTGIQPQHF
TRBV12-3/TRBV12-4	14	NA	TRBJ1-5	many	TGTGCCAGCGCCCCAGAAGGAAGCAATCAGCCCCAGCATTTT	CASAPEGSNQPQHF
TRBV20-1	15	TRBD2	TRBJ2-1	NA	TGCAGTGCTAAACCGGGACTAGCGGTTTACAATGAGCAGTTCTTC	CSAKPGLAVYNEQFF
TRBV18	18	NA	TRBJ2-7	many	TGTGCCAGCTCACCACGTACGGCAGAGGTTAGCGGATTGGGGGAGCAGTACTTC	CASSPRTAEVSGLGEQYF
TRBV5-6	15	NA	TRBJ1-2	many	TGTGCCAGCAGCTTGGGCCCTTCCTCCAACTATGGCTACACCTTC	CASSLGPSSNYGYTF
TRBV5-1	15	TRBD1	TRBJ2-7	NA	TGCGCCAGCATCTTGGATCGGACAGGGCCCTACGAGCAGTACTTC	CASILDRTGPYEQYF
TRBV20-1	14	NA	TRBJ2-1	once	TGCAGTGCTCCCGTATCTTACGCCTACAATGAGCAGTTCTTC	CSAPVSYAYNEQFF
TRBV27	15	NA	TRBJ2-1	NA	TGTGCCAGCAGTTTCAGGGTTGGGGGAGCTAGCGAGCAGTTCTTC	CASSFRVGGASEQFF
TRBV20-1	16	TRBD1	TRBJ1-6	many	TGCAGTGCTAGAGAGCGATCCACAGGGGGAGGTTCACCCCTCCACTTT	CSARERSTGGGSPLHF
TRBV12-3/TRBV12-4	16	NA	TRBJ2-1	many	TGTGCCAGCAGTTTGGGGGGACGACGCTCCTACAATGAGCAGTTCTTC	CASSLGGRRSYNEQFF
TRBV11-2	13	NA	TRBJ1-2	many	TGTGCCAGCAGCCGGGGACTATCCTATGGCTACACCTTC	CASSRGLSYGYTF
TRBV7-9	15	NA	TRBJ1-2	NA	TGTGCCAGCAGCGGACGGACAATTCTGTGCTATGGCTACACCTTC	CASSGRTILCYGYTF
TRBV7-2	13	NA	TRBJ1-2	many	TGTGCCAGCAGCTTAGCGGGTTTGGGGGGGGACACCTTC	CASSLAGLGGDTF
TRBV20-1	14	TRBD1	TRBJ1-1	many	TGCAGTGCTAAAACCGGGACAGAGCCCGATGAAGCTTTCTTT	CSAKTGTEPDEAFF
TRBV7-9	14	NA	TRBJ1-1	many	TGTGCCAGCAGCCAAAGGACAGCGAACACTGAAGCTTTCTTT	CASSQRTANTEAFF
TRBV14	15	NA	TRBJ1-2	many	TGTGCCAGCAGCCAAGGACAGGTTGGAAGCTATGGCTACACCTTC	CASSQGQVGSYGYTF
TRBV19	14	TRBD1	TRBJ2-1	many	TGTGCCACTACGCCGGGACAGCCTAGGGATGAGCAGTTCTTC	CATTPGQPRDEQFF
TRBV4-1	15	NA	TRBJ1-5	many	TGCGCCAGCAGCCAAGTTTCAGGGAGCAATCAGCCCCAGCATTTT	CASSQVSGSNQPQHF
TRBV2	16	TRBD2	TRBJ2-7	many	TGTGCCAGCAGTGAATTCGGACTAGCGGGATCGTACGAGCAGTACTTC	CASSEFGLAGSYEQYF
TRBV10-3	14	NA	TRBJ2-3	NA	TGTGCCATCAGGAGAGAGGGACCCACAGATACGCAGTATTTT	CAIRREGPTDTQYF
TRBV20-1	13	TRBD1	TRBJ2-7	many	TGCAGTGCTAGAGAAGGGACAGCCGACGAGCAGTACTTC	CSAREGTADEQYF
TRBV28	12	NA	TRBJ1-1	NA	TGTGCCTGCAGGTCGAAGAACACTGAAGCTTTGTTT	CACRSKNTEALF
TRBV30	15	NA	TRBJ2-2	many	TGTGCCTGGAGGACCTTTGGGGGTGGCACCGGGGAGCTGTTTTTT	CAWRTFGGGTGELFF
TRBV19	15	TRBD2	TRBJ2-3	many	TGTGCCTCAAACCTAGCGGCGGGAGGGTCAGATACGCAGTATTTT	CASNLAAGGSDTQYF
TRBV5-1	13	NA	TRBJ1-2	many	TGCGCCAGCAGCTCGGACATGGGCAACGGCTACACCTTC	CASSSDMGNGYTF
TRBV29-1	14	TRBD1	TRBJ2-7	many	TGCAGCGTCGAGTACGGGACAGGGGGCTACGAGCAGTACTTC	CSVEYGTGGYEQYF
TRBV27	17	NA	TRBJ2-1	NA	TGTGCCAGCAGTTCCATTCACCGACTAGTGCAGTACAATGAGCAGTTCTTC	CASSSIHRLVQYNEQFF
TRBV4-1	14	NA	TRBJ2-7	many	TGCGCCAGCAGCTTCGAGGGACTGAGCTACGAGCAGTACTTC	CASSFEGLSYEQYF
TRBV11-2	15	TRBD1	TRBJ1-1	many	TGTGCCAGCAGCTATGGGACAGGGGCGGACACTGAAGCTTTCTTT	CASSYGTGADTEAFF
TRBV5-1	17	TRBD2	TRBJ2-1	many	TGCGCCAGCAGCAGGGGAGAGGGACTAGCGGGAGACGGTGAGCAGTTCTTC	CASSRGEGLAGDGEQFF
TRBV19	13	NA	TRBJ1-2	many	TGTGCCAGTAGTACCCCGGGGGGCTATGGCTACACCTTC	CASSTPGGYGYTF
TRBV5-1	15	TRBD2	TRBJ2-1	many	TGCGCCAGCAGCCCAACTAGCGGGGGGGCCAAGGAGCAGTTCTTC	CASSPTSGGAKEQFF
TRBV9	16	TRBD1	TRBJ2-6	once	TGTGCCAGCTCCCGGGACAGGGCCGCGGGGGCCAACGTCCTGACTTTC	CASSRDRAAGANVLTF
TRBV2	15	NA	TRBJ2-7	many	TGTGCCAGCAGTGATCCGACAACCCCCCCATACGAGCAGTACTTC	CASSDPTTPPYEQYF
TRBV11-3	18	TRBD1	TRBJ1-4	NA	TGTGCCAGCAGCTTAGACGGGGGACAGGGAGAACTAGGTGAAAAACTGTTTTTT	CASSLDGGQGELGEKLFF
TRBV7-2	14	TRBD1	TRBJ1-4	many	TGTGCCAGCAGCTACGGGACAGCTAATGAAAAACTGTTTTTT	CASSYGTANEKLFF
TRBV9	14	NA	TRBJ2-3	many	TGTGCCAGCAGCATGGAGGGGCAGACAGATACGCAGTATTTT	CASSMEGQTDTQYF
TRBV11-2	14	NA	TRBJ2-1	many	TGTGCCAGCAGCTCCCTATACTCCTACAATGAGCAGTTCTTC	CASSSLYSYNEQFF
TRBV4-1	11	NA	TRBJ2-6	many	TGCGCCAGCACAGGGGCCAACGTCCTGACTTTC	CASTGANVLTF
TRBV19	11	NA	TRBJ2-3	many	TGTGCCACCCGAAGCACAGATACGCAGTATTTT	CATRSTDTQYF
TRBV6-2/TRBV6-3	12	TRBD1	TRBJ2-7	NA	TGTGCCAGCAGCGGACAGGACTACGAGCAGTACTTC	CASSGQDYEQYF